The subject of this entry is one T cell receptor (beta chain). This sample stems from a study of blood T cell repertoires in COVID-19. Trimming pared 3 bases from V and 7 bases from J, leaving 20 bases between. Looked up from germline, CDR1 is ENHRY and CDR2 is SYGVKD. The CDR3 loop spans 16 amino acids. Libraries were prepared by immunoSEQ multiplex PCR; TCRdb keeps only in-frame clonotypes and omits some of them. The sample lists 85,000 or so clones, 90% to 95% seen once, with around 4.2% in the top ten. Sequences were obtained from peripheral blood. The rearrangement uses TRBV10-3 and TRBJ2-3, with D maybe TRBD2 (6 bases). The TCR originated in a human donor with active COVID-19. The donor label of this sample is uncertain. In nucleotides, the CDR3 is TGTGCCATCAGTGACCAGACGAGGCTAGCGAAATATACGCAGTATTTT. Its translation: CAISDQTRLAKYTQYF.